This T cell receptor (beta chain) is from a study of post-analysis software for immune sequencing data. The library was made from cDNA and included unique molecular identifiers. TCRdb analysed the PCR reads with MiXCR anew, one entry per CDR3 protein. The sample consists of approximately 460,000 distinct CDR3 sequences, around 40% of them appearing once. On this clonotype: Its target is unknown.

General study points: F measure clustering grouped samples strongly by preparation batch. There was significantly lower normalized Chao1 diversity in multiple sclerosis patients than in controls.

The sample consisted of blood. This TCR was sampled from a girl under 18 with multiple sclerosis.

CDR3 in amino acids: CASSLSTGRLSTDTQYF. The CDR3 nucleotides read TGTGCCAGCAGTCTCTCGACAGGCAGACTTAGCACAGATACGCAGTATTTT. This chain links TRBV28 with TRBJ2-3; a possible D gene is TRBD1 (6 bases). In germline, CDR1 is MDHEN, CDR2 SYDVKM. Trimming removed 5 bases from V and 0 bases from J, with 18 bases in between. This CDR3 contains 17 residues. The full variable domain, in which reference TRBV28 and TRBJ2-3 provide the parts outside the CDR3, is DVKVTQSSRYLVKRTGEKVFLECVQDMDHENMFWYRQDPGLGLRLIYFSYDVKMKEKGDIPEGYSVSREKKERFSLILESASTNQTSMYLCASSLSTGRLSTDTQYFGPGTRLTVL.